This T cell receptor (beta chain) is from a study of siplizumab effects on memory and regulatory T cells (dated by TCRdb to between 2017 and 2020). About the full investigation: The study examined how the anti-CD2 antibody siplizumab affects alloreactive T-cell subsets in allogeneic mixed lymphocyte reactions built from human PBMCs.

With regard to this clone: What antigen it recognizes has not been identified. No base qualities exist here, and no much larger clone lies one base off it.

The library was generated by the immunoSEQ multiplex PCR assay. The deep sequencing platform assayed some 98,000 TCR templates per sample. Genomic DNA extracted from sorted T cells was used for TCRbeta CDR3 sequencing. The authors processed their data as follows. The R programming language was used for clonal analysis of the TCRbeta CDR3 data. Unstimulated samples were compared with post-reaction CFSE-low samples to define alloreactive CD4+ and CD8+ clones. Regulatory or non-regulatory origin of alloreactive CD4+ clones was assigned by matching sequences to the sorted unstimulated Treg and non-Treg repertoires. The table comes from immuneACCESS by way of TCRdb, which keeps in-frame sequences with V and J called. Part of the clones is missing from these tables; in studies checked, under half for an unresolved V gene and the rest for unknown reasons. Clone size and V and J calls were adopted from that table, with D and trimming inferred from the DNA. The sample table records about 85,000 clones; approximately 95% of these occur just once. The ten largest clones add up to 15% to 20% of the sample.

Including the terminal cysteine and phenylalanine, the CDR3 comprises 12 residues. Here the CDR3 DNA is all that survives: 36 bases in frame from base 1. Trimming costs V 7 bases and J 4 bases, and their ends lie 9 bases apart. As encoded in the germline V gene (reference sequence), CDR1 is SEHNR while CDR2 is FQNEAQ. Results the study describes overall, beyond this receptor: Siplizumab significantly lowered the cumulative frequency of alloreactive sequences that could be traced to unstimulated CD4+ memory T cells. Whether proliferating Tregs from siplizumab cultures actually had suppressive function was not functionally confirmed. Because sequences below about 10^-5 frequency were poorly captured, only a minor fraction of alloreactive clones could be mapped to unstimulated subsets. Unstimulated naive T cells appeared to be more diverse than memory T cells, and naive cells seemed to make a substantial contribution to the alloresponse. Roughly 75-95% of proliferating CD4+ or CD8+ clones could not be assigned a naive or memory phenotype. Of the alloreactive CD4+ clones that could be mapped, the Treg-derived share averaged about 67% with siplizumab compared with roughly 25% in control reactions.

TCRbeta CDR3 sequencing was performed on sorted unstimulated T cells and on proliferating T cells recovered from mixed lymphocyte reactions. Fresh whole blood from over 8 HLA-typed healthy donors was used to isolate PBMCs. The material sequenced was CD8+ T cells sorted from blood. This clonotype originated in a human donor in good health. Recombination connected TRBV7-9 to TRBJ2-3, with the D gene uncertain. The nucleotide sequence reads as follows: TGTGCCAGCAAGGGTACTCCAGATACGCAGTATTTT. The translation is CASKGTPDTQYF.